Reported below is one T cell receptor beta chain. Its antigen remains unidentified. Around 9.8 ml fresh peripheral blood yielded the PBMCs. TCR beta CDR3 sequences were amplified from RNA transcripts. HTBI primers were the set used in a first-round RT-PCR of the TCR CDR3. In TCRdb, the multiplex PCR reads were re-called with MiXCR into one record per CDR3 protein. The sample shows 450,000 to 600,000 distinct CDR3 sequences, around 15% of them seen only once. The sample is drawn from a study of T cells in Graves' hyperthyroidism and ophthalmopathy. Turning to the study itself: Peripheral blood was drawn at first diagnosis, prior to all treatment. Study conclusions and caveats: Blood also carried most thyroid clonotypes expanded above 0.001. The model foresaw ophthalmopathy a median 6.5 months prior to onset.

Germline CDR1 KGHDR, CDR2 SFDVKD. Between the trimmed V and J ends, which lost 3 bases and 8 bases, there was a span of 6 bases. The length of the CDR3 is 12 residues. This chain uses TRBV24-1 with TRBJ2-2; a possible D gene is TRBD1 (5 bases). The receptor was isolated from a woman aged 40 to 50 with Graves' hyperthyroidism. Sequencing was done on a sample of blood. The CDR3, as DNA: TGTGCCACCAGTGATCCAGGGGGGGAGCTGTTTTTT. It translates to CATSDPGGELFF.